The 2 T cell receptor beta chains listed next were all sequenced from one sample in a study of OX40 agonist ivuxolimab in advanced cancers. The data were produced by immunoSEQ multiplex PCR, yet TCRdb's version contains in-frame clones alone and is incomplete. This sample has approximately 62,000 clones; over 75% occur once, and the top ten carry more than 4.5%. The input for sequencing was CD4+ or CD8+ T cells sorted from blood, taken in a trial of the OX40 agonist ivuxolimab. The origin of the receptors is an adult with an advanced solid tumor such as melanoma, head and neck, liver or kidney cancer.

V usage is TRBV7-8 and J usage is TRBJ1-1; tentatively, D is TRBD1 (5 bases). This CDR3 has 14 residues. Germline CDR1 is SGHVS and CDR2 is FQNEAQ. Trimming shortened V by 11 bases and J by 0 bases, and 16 bases separated the two germline ends. CDR3 DNA sequence: TGTGCCGGAGCCAGGGTCCCAATGAACACTGAAGCTTTCTTT. Protein sequence: CAGARVPMNTEAFF.

The V and J genes are TRBV6-6 and TRBJ1-5; D is unclear. V lost 5 bases to trimming and J lost 0 bases, with 11 bases between them. The CDR3 sequence is 15 residues long. Germline CDR1 is MNHNY and CDR2 is SVGAGI (reference sequence). The CDR3 loop reads CASSRTDYSNQPQHF. The CDR3, as DNA: TGTGCCAGCAGTAGGACGGATTATAGCAATCAGCCCCAGCATTTT.